A selection of T cell receptor beta chains follows, all from one sample in a study of CD8 T cells in Susac syndrome. MiXCR, applied by TCRdb to the immunoSEQ multiplex PCR reads, yields one record per CDR3 protein. The sample holds about 190,000 distinct CDR3 sequences; roughly nine tenths are singletons and the top ten take roughly 0.087%. Sequences were obtained from CD4+ T cells from PBMCs. The source is a human donor with Susac syndrome. CDR3s include the opening cysteine and the closing phenylalanine or tryptophan. Fields, in order: J gene, D gene, clone size, V gene, CDR3 protein, CDR3 DNA. D genes are given only for firm matches. Some rows mark clone size as missing; the rest say once, few, many or name a class of expanded clone.

TRBJ2-7	TRBD2	.	TRBV15	CATSKAGTSGYEQYF	TGTGCCACCAGCAAGGCGGGGACTAGCGGCTACGAGCAGTACTTC
TRBJ2-3	TRBD1	.	TRBV10-3	CAISGTGPDTQYF	TGTGCCATCAGTGGGACAGGGCCAGATACGCAGTATTTT
TRBJ2-3	TRBD2	.	TRBV5-4	CASSLGRTSGASTDTQYF	TGTGCCAGCAGCTTGGGTAGGACTAGCGGGGCAAGCACAGATACGCAGTATTTT
TRBJ1-1	.	once	TRBV15	CATSRDTGIGTEAFF	TGTGCCACCAGCAGAGATACCGGGATCGGGACTGAAGCTTTCTTT
TRBJ1-5	.	.	TRBV27	CASSTGRGQPQHF	TGTGCCAGCAGTACAGGTCGGGGGCAGCCCCAGCATTTT
TRBJ2-5	.	.	TRBV9	CASSVANGRETQYF	TGTGCCAGCAGCGTAGCTAACGGGAGAGAGACCCAGTACTTC
TRBJ2-3	TRBD1	.	TRBV18	CASSSGTGADTQYF	TGTGCCAGCTCATCCGGGACAGGGGCAGATACGCAGTATTTT
TRBJ1-5	TRBD1	.	TRBV6-4	CASSESGTGDQPQHF	TGTGCCAGCAGTGAGTCCGGGACAGGGGATCAGCCCCAGCATTTT
TRBJ2-1	.	.	TRBV6-5	CASSFRDRNEQFF	TGTGCCAGCAGTTTCAGGGATCGGAATGAGCAGTTCTTC
TRBJ2-7	TRBD1	.	TRBV3-1	CASSPKRQGANEQYF	TGTGCCAGCAGCCCTAAAAGACAGGGGGCCAACGAGCAGTACTTC
TRBJ2-3	.	.	TRBV12-3/TRBV12-4	CASSYGGRPPDTQYF	TGTGCCAGCAGTTATGGGGGGCGCCCCCCAGATACGCAGTATTTT
TRBJ1-5	.	.	TRBV19	CASRDTLNQPQHF	TGTGCCAGTAGAGACACCTTAAATCAGCCCCAGCATTTT
TRBJ2-1	.	.	TRBV12-5	CASGLVEGLTSYNEQFF	TGTGCTAGTGGTTTGGTTGAGGGGTTGACCTCCTACAATGAGCAGTTCTTC
TRBJ1-5	TRBD1	.	TRBV7-9	CASSLGDSFQPQHF	TGTGCCAGCAGCTTAGGGGACAGCTTTCAGCCCCAGCATTTT
TRBJ1-1	.	.	TRBV5-1	CASSLSQVNTEAFF	TGCGCCAGCAGCTTGAGTCAGGTGAACACTGAAGCTTTCTTT
TRBJ1-1	TRBD1	.	TRBV20-1	CSARTGDTEAFF	TGCAGTGCAAGGACAGGGGACACTGAAGCTTTCTTT
TRBJ2-5	TRBD1	.	TRBV9	CASSPPGTGGEETQYF	TGTGCCAGCAGCCCACCCGGGACAGGGGGCGAAGAGACCCAGTACTTC
TRBJ2-7	TRBD2	.	TRBV18	CASMRGPSGNYEQYF	TGTGCCAGCATGAGAGGCCCTAGCGGAAACTACGAGCAGTACTTC
TRBJ2-2	.	.	TRBV7-9	CASSYQGRDTGELFF	TGTGCCAGCAGCTACCAGGGCCGGGACACCGGGGAGCTGTTTTTT
TRBJ2-1	TRBD1	.	TRBV9	CASSVIGTGPYNEQFF	TGTGCCAGCAGCGTAATAGGGACAGGCCCATACAATGAGCAGTTCTTC
TRBJ1-1	.	.	TRBV30	CAWSVRGSEAFF	TGTGCCTGGAGTGTACGTGGTTCTGAAGCTTTCTTT
TRBJ2-2	.	.	TRBV5-6	CASSWDTGELFF	TGTGCCAGCAGCTGGGACACCGGGGAGCTGTTTTTT
TRBJ2-7	.	.	TRBV14	CASSQDVTLEQYF	TGTGCCAGCAGCCAAGATGTCACTTTAGAGCAGTACTTC
TRBJ2-6	.	.	TRBV5-6	CASSPLDNSGANVLTF	TGTGCCAGCAGCCCGCTAGACAATTCCGGGGCCAACGTCCTGACTTTC
TRBJ1-1	.	.	TRBV7-2	CASSLERGAHTEAFF	TGTGCCAGCAGCTTAGAGAGGGGCGCGCACACTGAAGCTTTCTTT
TRBJ2-2	.	.	TRBV5-4	CASSLVSGTGELFF	TGTGCCAGCAGCTTGGTGTCGGGCACCGGGGAGCTGTTTTTT
TRBJ2-3	TRBD2	.	TRBV9	CASSERPSGGAGDTQYF	TGTGCCAGCAGCGAGAGGCCTAGCGGGGGGGCGGGAGATACGCAGTATTTT
TRBJ1-2	.	.	TRBV18	CASSPPGRGYTF	TGTGCCAGCTCACCACCGGGACGGGGCTACACCTTC
TRBJ2-5	TRBD1	.	TRBV18	CASSAGTGQETQYF	TGTGCCAGCTCAGCCGGGACAGGGCAAGAGACCCAGTACTTC
TRBJ2-1	TRBD1	.	TRBV6-4	CASSAQGAYNEQFF	TGTGCCAGCAGTGCGCAGGGGGCATACAATGAGCAGTTCTTC
TRBJ2-3	.	.	TRBV7-2	CASSSPPGTDTQYF	TGTGCCAGCAGCTCACCACCGGGCACAGATACGCAGTATTTT
TRBJ2-3	.	.	TRBV6-1	CASIRFAGGPHTDTQYF	TGTGCCAGCATCCGCTTTGCTGGGGGGCCCCACACAGATACGCAGTATTTT